The 29 T cell receptor beta chains reported below all come from one sample, sequenced in a study of OX40 agonist ivuxolimab in advanced cancers. The repertoire was sequenced with immunoSEQ multiplex PCR; TCRdb's copy has only in-frame clones and lacks some. The repertoire has under 70,000 clones, around 81% of them found once; the top ten carry less than 4.5%. The specimen comprised CD4+ or CD8+ T cells sorted from blood, sampled in a trial of the OX40 agonist ivuxolimab. The receptors derive from an adult with an advanced solid tumor such as melanoma, head and neck, liver or kidney cancer.

This chain uses TRBV2 with TRBJ1-6; D unresolved. Germline lookup yields CDR1 SNHLY and CDR2 FYNNEI. V lost 9 bases to trimming and J lost 8 bases, with 17 bases between them. The CDR3 is 14 amino acids. Here the CDR3 reads CARPLDLPDSPLHF. The CDR3 nucleotides read TGTGCCAGGCCCTTGGACCTTCCGGATTCACCCCTCCACTTT.

The chain is built from TRBV6-1 and TRBJ1-1, with unresolved D. The CDR3 runs 11 residues. The germline V gene has CDR1 MNHNS and CDR2 SASEGT. Trimming cost V 6 bases and J 11 bases, with 13 bases left between them. The CDR3 DNA reads as TGTGCCAGCAGCCTCGGAGCGGATGCTTTCTTT. This gives the protein CASSLGADAFF.

This chain connects TRBV28 to TRBJ1-4, with 8 bases fitting TRBD1. V gave up 2 bases and J gave up 9 bases; unmatched junction bases: 5. Germline CDR1 is MDHEN and CDR2 is SYDVKM. The CDR3 has 14 residues. CDR3 sequence (DNA): TGTGCCAGCAGTTTAGGGGGACAGGAGAAAAAACTGTTTTTT. Translated, it gives CASSLGGQEKKLFF.

CDR3 in DNA: TGTGCCAGCAGTTACGGAGTAGGGGGTAGTGGCTACACCTTC. Residues: CASSYGVGGSGYTF. The V and J genes are TRBV6-6 and TRBJ1-2; maybe TRBD1 (6 bases). There are 14 residues in the CDR3. The V end lost 2 bases, the J end lost 7 bases, and 14 bases lay between the germline ends. Germline CDR1 and CDR2: MNHNY and SVGAGI (reference sequence).

The V and J genes are TRBV16 and TRBJ2-7; 11 positions match TRBD1. Germline CDR1 and CDR2: KGHSY and FQNENV. The CDR3 consists of 16 residues. The V segment lost 2 bases and the J segment 4 bases; nucleotides outside the gene matches: 7. The CDR3, as DNA: TGTGCCAGCAGCCAACGCGGACAGGGGGCAGGATACGAGCAGTACTTC. The encoded protein is CASSQRGQGAGYEQYF.

The chain recombines TRBV28 with TRBJ1-4; 8 nucleotides align to TRBD1. With V trimmed by 4 bases and J by 7 bases, 17 bases remained unmatched. Germline CDR1 and CDR2: MDHEN and SYDVKM. This CDR3 spans 18 amino acids. As DNA, the CDR3 is TGTGCCAGCAGTTCATCCGGGACAGGCCTATGGGGCAGTGAAAAACTGTTTTTT. Amino acid sequence: CASSSSGTGLWGSEKLFF.

The V and J genes are TRBV7-2 and TRBJ1-5; TRBD1 might be the D (6 bases). The V end was cut by 2 bases, the J end by 8 bases, with 19 bases between. CDR3 size: 16 residues. Germline V gene data show CDR1 as SGHTA and CDR2 as FQGNSA. The CDR3 bases are TGTGCCAGCAGCTTAAGGACAGTTTTGGGGGATAAGCCCCAGCATTTT. Residues: CASSLRTVLGDKPQHF. Filled out from reference TRBV7-2 and TRBJ1-5, the complete variable domain reads GAGVSQSPSNKVTEKGKDVELRCDPISGHTALYWYRQSLGQGLEFLIYFQGNSAPDKSGLPSDRFSAERTGGSVSTLTIQRTQQEDSAVYLCASSLRTVLGDKPQHFGDGTRLSIL.

The V gene is TRBV7-9, the J gene TRBJ2-3, with 7 bases matching TRBD2. Germline values: CDR1 SEHNR, CDR2 FQNEAQ (reference sequence). The ends lost 0 bases at V and 3 bases at J; junction bases unmatched: 0. This CDR3 contains 14 residues. CDR3 nucleotides: TGTGCCAGCAGCTTAGCGGGGGGGACAGATACGCAGTATTTT. Translated, it gives CASSLAGGTDTQYF.

Only one count was recorded for this clone. The chain combines TRBV4-1 with TRBJ1-1; 7 bases map to TRBD1. The CDR3 spans 15 residues. The junction had 6 bases not matched to a gene; V was cut back by 3 bases and J by 2 bases. CDR1 is MGHRA, CDR2 YSYEKL, per germline. CDR3 sequence (DNA): TGCGCCAGCAGCCAGGACGACAGGGAAAACACTGAAGCTTTCTTT. This sequence encodes CASSQDDRENTEAFF.

This chain uses TRBV9 with TRBJ1-4, with TRBD1 identical over 11 bases. Trimming took 0 bases from V and 0 from J; bases not matched to a gene: 1. The CDR3 is 17 residues long. Germline values: CDR1 SGDLS, CDR2 YYNGEE. The CDR3 region is CASSVEGQGATNEKLFF. CDR3 in DNA: TGTGCCAGCAGCGTAGAGGGACAGGGGGCAACTAATGAAAAACTGTTTTTT.

This clone has a handful of counts. This sequence joins TRBV10-3 and TRBJ1-1; D ambiguous. The germline gives CDR1 ENHRY, CDR2 SYGVKD. This CDR3 is 14 amino acids long. V was pared by 6 bases and J by 5 bases, with 16 bases between. CDR3 loop: CAISYDQSGTEAFF. DNA for the CDR3: TGTGCCATCAGCTACGATCAATCCGGGACTGAAGCTTTCTTT.

The rearrangement links TRBV19 to TRBJ2-3; weak D call: TRBD2 (5 bases). The germline V gene encodes CDR1 LNHDA and CDR2 SQIVND (reference sequence). V was clipped by 3 bases and J by 1 base, with 8 bases between them. There are 14 residues in the CDR3. CDR3 DNA sequence: TGTGCCAGTAGTATTCCCGGGGGCACAGATACGCAGTATTTT. Encoded protein: CASSIPGGTDTQYF.

This clone has just one count. The chain couples TRBV6-1 to TRBJ2-1, with 7 nucleotides matching TRBD1. V was clipped by 4 bases and J by 0 bases; unmatched bases: 9. This CDR3 region has 17 residues. Germline CDR1 MNHNS, CDR2 SASEGT. CDR3 sequence reads: CASSVSRGMSSYNEQFF. The CDR3 DNA follows: TGTGCCAGCAGTGTAAGCAGGGGGATGAGCTCCTACAATGAGCAGTTCTTC.

The chain combines TRBV6-1 with TRBJ2-5; 8 nucleotides line up with TRBD1. Germline CDR1 MNHNS, CDR2 SASEGT. This CDR3 contains 16 residues. Trimming at V came to 0 bases and at J to 5 bases, leaving 8 bases not matched to a gene. CDR3 nucleotide sequence: TGTGCCAGCAGTGAAGCGGTCAGGGGGCGAGGGGAGACCCAGTACTTC. Translating it yields CASSEAVRGRGETQYF.

The chain recombines TRBV18 with TRBJ2-5; unclear D gene. V was shortened by 3 bases and J by 3 bases, with 14 bases between the two germline ends. The CDR3 loop spans 15 amino acids. Germline values: CDR1 KGHSH, CDR2 LQKENI. The CDR3 sequence is CASSPTRAPKETQYF. CDR3 nucleotide sequence: TGTGCCAGCTCACCCACCCGGGCCCCCAAAGAGACCCAGTACTTC.

The chain is built from TRBV23-1 and TRBJ2-5; TRBD2 might be the D (6 bases). TRBV23-1 is an open reading frame whose function is uncertain. Trimming pared 8 bases from V and 9 bases from J, leaving 19 bases between. The CDR3 length is 13 residues. The CDR3 coding sequence is TGCGCCAGCGGCCACAAGGGGTGGAGGGCCCAGTACTTC. Translated: CASGHKGWRAQYF.

This clone appeared a single time. This chain uses TRBV19 with TRBJ1-1; the D gene is possibly TRBD1 (6 bases). Trimming shortened V by 3 bases and J by 7 bases, and 12 bases separated the two germline ends. The CDR3 contains 13 residues. Germline values: CDR1 LNHDA, CDR2 SQIVND (reference sequence). CDR3 bases: TGTGCCAGTAGTATTTCGGGACAAGATGAAGCTTTCTTT. This codes for CASSISGQDEAFF.

The DNA for the CDR3 is TGTGCCAGCAGCTTGCGGACAGGGGGCATTAGGGATACGCAGTATTTT. Residues: CASSLRTGGIRDTQYF. This chain joins TRBV5-6 and TRBJ2-3; 11 bases fit TRBD1. With 1 base clipped from V and 6 bases from J, the junction kept 7 bases outside the gene matches. In germline, CDR1 is SGHDT, CDR2 YYEEEE. The CDR3 is 16 amino acids.

V gene TRBV6-6 combines with J gene TRBJ2-5; TRBD2 aligns across 10 bases. CDR3 length: 15 amino acids. CDR1 is MNHNY, CDR2 SVGAGI, per germline (reference sequence). V shed 5 bases and J 4 bases; nucleotides not matched to a gene: 7. CDR3 DNA sequence: TGTGCCAGCAGTGGGAGCGGGGGGGCCAGAGAGACCCAGTACTTC. It specifies CASSGSGGARETQYF.

This clone was seen a handful of times. The rearrangement links TRBV29-1 to TRBJ1-1; D may be TRBD1 (6 bases). This CDR3 comprises 12 residues. Trimming removed 3 bases from V and 6 bases from J, with 11 bases in between. Germline V gene sequence: CDR1 SQVTM, CDR2 ANQGSEA. CDR3 loop: CSVEVTGPEAFF. CDR3 in DNA: TGCAGCGTTGAGGTTACAGGGCCTGAAGCTTTCTTT.

This chain joins TRBV7-2 and TRBJ2-5; 13 bases align to TRBD2. The length of the CDR3 is 16 residues. Trimming removed 4 bases from V and 2 bases from J; junction bases left unmatched: 4. Looked up from germline, CDR1 is SGHTA and CDR2 is FQGNSA. CDR3 DNA: TGTGCCAGCAGCTCTCGACTAGCGGGGGGACAAGAGACCCAGTACTTC. This encodes CASSSRLAGGQETQYF.

The chain joins TRBV5-1 to TRBJ1-1, with TRBD1 matching over 11 bases. J was trimmed by 7 bases and V by 2 bases; bases with no gene match: 13. Germline V gives CDR1 SGHRS, CDR2 YFSETQ. The CDR3 consists of 17 residues. The CDR3 is CASSLNPEGTGGHEAFF. In DNA, the CDR3 is TGCGCCAGCAGCTTAAACCCTGAGGGGACAGGGGGTCATGAAGCTTTCTTT.

V is TRBV2 and J is TRBJ1-2; D remains ambiguous. Trimming took off 5 bases at V and 1 base at J, with 5 bases between the two ends. The germline V gene has CDR1 SNHLY and CDR2 FYNNEI. The CDR3 extends over 12 amino acids. CDR3 residues: CASSQDNYGYTF. For the CDR3, the DNA is TGTGCCAGCAGTCAGGATAACTATGGCTACACCTTC.

This clone was seen more than once but under ten times. CDR3 DNA: TGTGCCAGCACCCCCCGGTATGGGACTGAAGCTTTCTTT. As protein: CASTPRYGTEAFF. The chain recombines TRBV7-2 with TRBJ1-1; D is unresolved. The V and J ends lost 7 bases and 5 bases respectively, with 14 bases between them. This CDR3 has 13 amino acids. Germline V CDR1 and CDR2: SGHTA, FQGNSA.

V and J are TRBV5-1 and TRBJ2-5; TRBD1 is a possible D gene (5 bases). Germline CDR1 and CDR2: SGHRS and YFSETQ. Trimming took off 0 bases at V and 8 bases at J, with 11 bases between the two ends. This CDR3 region has 13 residues. The CDR3 protein is CASSLDRTDTQYF. The DNA of the CDR3 is TGCGCCAGCAGCTTGGACAGGACGGATACCCAGTACTTC.

V usage is TRBV7-8 and J usage is TRBJ2-4; 13 nucleotides line up with TRBD2. V trimming: 4 bases; J trimming: 8 bases; junction bases outside the gene matches: 11. The CDR3 has 17 residues. From germline, CDR1 is SGHVS and CDR2 FQNEAQ. CDR3 in amino acids: CASSSGLAGAPGDIQYF. The DNA of the CDR3 is TGTGCCAGCAGCTCTGGACTAGCGGGGGCCCCGGGGGACATTCAGTACTTC.

CDR3 sequence (DNA): TGTGCCAGCAGTTCCCGGTTTTTCTCGACAGAGGGAAAACTAGATACGCAGTATTTT. Residues: CASSSRFFSTEGKLDTQYF. The chain joins TRBV27 to TRBJ2-3; D possibly matches TRBD1 or TRBD2 (5 bases each). V lost 4 bases and J lost 5, with 28 bases in between. CDR1 MNHEY and CDR2 SMNVEV come from the germline V gene (reference sequence). There are 19 residues in the CDR3.

This rearrangement joins TRBV10-3 to TRBJ2-7; the D is unclear. CDR3 length: 12 residues. The ends were cut back, 7 bases at V and 5 bases at J, with 12 bases in the middle. The germline CDR1 and CDR2 sequences are ENHRY and SYGVKD. The CDR3 DNA follows: TGTGCCATCAACCACGACCAAGACGAGCAGTACTTC. Protein: CAINHDQDEQYF.

V is TRBV28 and J is TRBJ2-5; 11 nucleotides align to TRBD2. The end of the DNA is better explained by TRBJ2-7, so the J call may be wrong. From germline, CDR1 is MDHEN and CDR2 SYDVKM. The CDR3 has 18 residues. CDR3 DNA sequence: TGTGCCAGCAGTTTACCGGGGGGACTAGCGGCCCAAAAATACGAGCAGTACTTC. Translation gives CASSLPGGLAAQKYEQYF.